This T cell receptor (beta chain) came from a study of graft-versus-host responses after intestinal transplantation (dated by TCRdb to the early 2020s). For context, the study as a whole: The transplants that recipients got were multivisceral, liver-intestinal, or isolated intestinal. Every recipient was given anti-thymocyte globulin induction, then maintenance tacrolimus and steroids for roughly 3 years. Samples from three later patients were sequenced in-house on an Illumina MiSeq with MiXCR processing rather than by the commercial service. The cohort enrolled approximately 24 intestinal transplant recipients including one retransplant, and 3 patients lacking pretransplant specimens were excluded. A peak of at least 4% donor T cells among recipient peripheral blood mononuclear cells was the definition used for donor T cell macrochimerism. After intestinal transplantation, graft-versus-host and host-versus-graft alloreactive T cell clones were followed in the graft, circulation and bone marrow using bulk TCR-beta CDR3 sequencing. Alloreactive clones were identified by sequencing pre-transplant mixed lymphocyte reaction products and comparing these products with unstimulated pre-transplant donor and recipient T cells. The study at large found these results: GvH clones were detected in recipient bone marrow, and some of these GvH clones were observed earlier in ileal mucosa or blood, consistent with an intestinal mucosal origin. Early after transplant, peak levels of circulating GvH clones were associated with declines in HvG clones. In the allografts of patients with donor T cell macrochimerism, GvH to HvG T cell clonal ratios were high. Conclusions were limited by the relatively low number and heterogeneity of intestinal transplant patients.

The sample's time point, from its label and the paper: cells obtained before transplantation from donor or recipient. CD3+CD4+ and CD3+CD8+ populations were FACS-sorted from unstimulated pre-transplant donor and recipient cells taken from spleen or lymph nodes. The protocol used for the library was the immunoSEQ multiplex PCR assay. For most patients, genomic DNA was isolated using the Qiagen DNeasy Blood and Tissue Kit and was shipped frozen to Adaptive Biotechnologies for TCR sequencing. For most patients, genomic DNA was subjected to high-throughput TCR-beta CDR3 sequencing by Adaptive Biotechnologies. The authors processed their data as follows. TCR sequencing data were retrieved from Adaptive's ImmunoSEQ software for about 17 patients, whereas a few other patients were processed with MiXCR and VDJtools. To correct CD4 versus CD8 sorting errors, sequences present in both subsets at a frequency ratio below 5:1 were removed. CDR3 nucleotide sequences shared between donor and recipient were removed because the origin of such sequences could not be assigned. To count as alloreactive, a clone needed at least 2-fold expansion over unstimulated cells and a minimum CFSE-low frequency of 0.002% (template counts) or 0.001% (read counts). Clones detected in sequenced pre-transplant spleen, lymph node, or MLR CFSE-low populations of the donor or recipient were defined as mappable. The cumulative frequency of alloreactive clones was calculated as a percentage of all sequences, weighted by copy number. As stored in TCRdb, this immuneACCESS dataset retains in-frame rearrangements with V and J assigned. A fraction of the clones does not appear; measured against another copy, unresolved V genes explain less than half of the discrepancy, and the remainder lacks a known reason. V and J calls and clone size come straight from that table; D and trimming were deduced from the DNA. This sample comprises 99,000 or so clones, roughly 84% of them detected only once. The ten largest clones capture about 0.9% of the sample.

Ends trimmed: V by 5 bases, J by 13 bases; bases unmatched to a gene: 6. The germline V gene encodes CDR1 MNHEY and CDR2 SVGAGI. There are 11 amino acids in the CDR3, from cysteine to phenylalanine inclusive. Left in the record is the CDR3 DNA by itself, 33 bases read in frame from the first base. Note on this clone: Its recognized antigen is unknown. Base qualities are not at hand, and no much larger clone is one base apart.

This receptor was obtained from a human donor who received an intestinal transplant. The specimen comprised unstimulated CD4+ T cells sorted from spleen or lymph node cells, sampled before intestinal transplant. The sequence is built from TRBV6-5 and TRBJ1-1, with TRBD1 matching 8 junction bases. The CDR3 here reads CASSEGQDSFF. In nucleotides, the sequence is TGTGCCAGCAGTGAGGGACAGGATAGTTTCTTT.